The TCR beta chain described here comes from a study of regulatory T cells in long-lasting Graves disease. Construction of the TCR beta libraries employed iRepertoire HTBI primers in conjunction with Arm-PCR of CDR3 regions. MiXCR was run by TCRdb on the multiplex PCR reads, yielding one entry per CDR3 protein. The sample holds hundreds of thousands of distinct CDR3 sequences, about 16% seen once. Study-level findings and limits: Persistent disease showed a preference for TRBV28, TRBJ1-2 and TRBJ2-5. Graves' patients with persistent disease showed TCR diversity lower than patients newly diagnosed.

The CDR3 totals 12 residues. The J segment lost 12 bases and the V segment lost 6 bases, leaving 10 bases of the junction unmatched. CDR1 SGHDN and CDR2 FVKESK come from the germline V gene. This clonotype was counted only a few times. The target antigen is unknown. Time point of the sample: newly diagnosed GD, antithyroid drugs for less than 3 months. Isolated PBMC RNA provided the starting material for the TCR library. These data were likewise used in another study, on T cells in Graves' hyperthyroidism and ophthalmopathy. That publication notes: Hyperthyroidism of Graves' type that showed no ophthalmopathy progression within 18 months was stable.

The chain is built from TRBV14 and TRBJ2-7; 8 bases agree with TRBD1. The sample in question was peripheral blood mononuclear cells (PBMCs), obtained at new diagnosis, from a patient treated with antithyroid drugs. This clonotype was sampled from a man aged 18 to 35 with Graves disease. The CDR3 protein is CASRRTGTPPYF. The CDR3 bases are TGTGCCAGCAGGAGGACAGGGACACCCCCGTACTTC.